Only a few counts were recorded for the clone carrying this T cell receptor beta chain. Its antigen remains unknown. These data originate in a study of shared clonotypes between healthy human individuals. Several immunoSEQ 96-well plates shared each subset's DNA, each plate a replicate. Measured with immunoSEQ multiplex PCR; TCRdb has only the in-frame clones, and not every one. The sample lists approximately 940,000 clones, roughly 72% occurring once. Study-level points and caveats: Researchers found naive subsets generally carried larger estimated richness than memory subsets. Non-shared clonotypes were found to have lower generation probabilities than the clonotypes that were shared by all four of the sorted-subset donors.

Trimming removed 5 bases from V and 4 bases from J, with 12 bases in between. This CDR3 is built from 14 residues. CDR1 is SGHTA, CDR2 FQGNSA, per germline. The sequencing sample was made of memory CD4+ T cells sorted from blood. As for subset: CD45RA-negative fraction. The chain combines TRBV7-2 with TRBJ1-5; D might be TRBD1 (6 bases). The receptor was derived from a man in his late teens or twenties in good health. Here the CDR3 reads CASSVDSSNQPQHF. Here the CDR3 DNA reads TGTGCCAGCAGCGTGGACAGTTCTAATCAGCCCCAGCATTTT. Complete variable domain (other parts from reference TRBV7-2 and TRBJ1-5): GAGVSQSPSNKVTEKGKDVELRCDPISGHTALYWYRQSLGQGLEFLIYFQGNSAPDKSGLPSDRFSAERTGGSVSTLTIQRTQQEDSAVYLCASSVDSSNQPQHFGDGTRLSIL.